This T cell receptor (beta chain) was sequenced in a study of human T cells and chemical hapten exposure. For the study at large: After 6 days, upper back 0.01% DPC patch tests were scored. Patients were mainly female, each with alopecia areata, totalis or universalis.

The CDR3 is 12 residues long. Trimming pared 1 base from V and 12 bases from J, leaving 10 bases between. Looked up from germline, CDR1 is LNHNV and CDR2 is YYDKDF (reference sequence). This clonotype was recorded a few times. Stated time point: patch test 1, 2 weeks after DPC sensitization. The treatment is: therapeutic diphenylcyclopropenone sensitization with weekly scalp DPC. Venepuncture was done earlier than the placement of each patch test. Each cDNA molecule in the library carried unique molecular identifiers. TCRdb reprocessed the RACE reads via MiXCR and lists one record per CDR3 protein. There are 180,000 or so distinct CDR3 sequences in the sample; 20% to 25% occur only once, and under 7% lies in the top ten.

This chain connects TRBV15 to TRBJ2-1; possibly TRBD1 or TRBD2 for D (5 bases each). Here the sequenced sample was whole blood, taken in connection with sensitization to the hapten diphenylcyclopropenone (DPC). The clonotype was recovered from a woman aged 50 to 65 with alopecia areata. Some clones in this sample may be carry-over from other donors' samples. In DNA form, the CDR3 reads TGTGCCACCAGCAGAGGGTCGGGGCGGCAGTTCTTC. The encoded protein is CATSRGSGRQFF.